This T cell receptor beta chain appears in the sequencing data of a study of blood T cell repertoires in COVID-19. Looking at the study overall: Whether acute or convalescent, the COVID-19 samples came from the United States, Italy and Spain.

The germline V gene encodes CDR1 MGHRA and CDR2 YSYEKL. The V gene end was trimmed by 0 bases and the J gene end by 5 bases; junction bases not matched to a gene: 6. The CDR3 is made up of 16 amino acids. Clinical history as reported by participants underpinned cohort assignment. Original analysis: Nucleated cell number was recorded as an estimate derived from reference gene primer amplification. TCRdb's table, derived via immunoSEQ multiplex PCR, lists solely in-frame clones and lacks some. Clone size and the V and J calls come from that table; the DNA yielded D and trimming. The table has approximately 300,000 clones, roughly 90% seen once.

The sequencing sample was made of PBMCs or T cells enriched from blood (not recorded which). This clonotype was obtained from a woman in her twenties or thirties who had recovered from COVID-19. This chain uses TRBV4-1 with TRBJ2-7; 11 bases are shared with TRBD2. The CDR3 reads CASSQEPSGGPHEQYF. DNA for the CDR3: TGCGCCAGCAGCCAAGAACCTAGCGGGGGGCCCCACGAGCAGTACTTC.